This record looks at one T cell receptor (beta chain) sequence and its context. This sample is part of a study of blood T cell repertoires in COVID-19. Overall study: Samples representing acute and convalescent COVID-19 were sourced from the United States, Italy and Spain. T cells, B-cell-depleted T cells, or PBMCs supplied cDNA or gDNA.

The V gene's germline CDR1 is LGHNA and CDR2 YNFKEQ. The CDR3 is 13 residues long. V dropped 0 bases and J dropped 7 bases, with 9 bases sitting between them. In the original workflow: The assay estimated nucleated cells by amplifying reference gene primers. This table comes from immunoSEQ multiplex PCR, and its TCRdb copy is limited to in-frame clones, with some not included. That table is the source of V, J and clone size, and D and trimming were worked out from the DNA. This sample has around 250,000 clones, with more than 85% found just once. Sequencing used peripheral blood. The chain combines TRBV4-2 with TRBJ1-1; unclear D gene. The receptor was isolated from a woman in her sixties or seventies with active or convalescent COVID-19. CDR3: CASSQEQSDEAFF. In DNA form, the CDR3 reads TGTGCCAGCAGCCAAGAACAGTCGGATGAAGCTTTCTTT.